This is a list of T cell receptor beta chains from one sample in a study of T cells in Graves' hyperthyroidism and ophthalmopathy. MiXCR, run by TCRdb on the multiplex PCR reads, gives a single entry per CDR3 protein. Found here are 400,000 to 500,000 distinct CDR3 sequences, approximately 15% of them singletons; the top ten hold less than 20%. The material sequenced was blood. The receptors stem from a young woman with Graves' hyperthyroidism. Both conserved end residues are trimmed from each CDR3. The D gene is left open where the match is weak. Clone size, where shown, is once, few, many, or a class for clones that have expanded.

v_call	j_call	clone_size	d_call	cdr3_aa
TRBV20-1	TRBJ2-1	many	.	SAPLALGIGNEQF
TRBV6-5	TRBJ1-1	few	TRBD1	ASSYSTGGSTEAF
TRBV27	TRBJ2-5	many	TRBD2	ASSSLGLAGVQETQY
TRBV5-1	TRBJ2-7	many	TRBD1	ASSRDRGSYEQY
TRBV19	TRBJ1-2	many	.	ASSRTGLTYGYT
TRBV12-3/TRBV12-4	TRBJ1-5	many	.	ASSSDGQSNQPQH
TRBV20-1	TRBJ1-2	few	.	SASRVDRTPGGYT
TRBV27	TRBJ2-1	many	.	ASSSWVFNEQF
TRBV10-2	TRBJ1-1	.	.	ASSDPAPAMNTEAF
TRBV6-1	TRBJ1-2	many	.	ATAHGNYGYT
TRBV30	TRBJ2-3	many	TRBD2	ALGTSGDTQY
TRBV7-2	TRBJ2-2	.	TRBD2	ASSPGLAGVTGELF
TRBV20-1	TRBJ2-7	.	TRBD1	SARDLRQGVHEQY
TRBV6-1	TRBJ1-6	many	.	ASRRRGARSPLH
TRBV5-1	TRBJ2-2	few	.	ASSLAGVSNTGELF
TRBV11-3	TRBJ2-5	many	.	ASSFRGIGETQY
TRBV7-9	TRBJ2-1	.	TRBD2	ASSATSGRASYNEQF
TRBV28	TRBJ2-3	many	.	ASTVGGKGTDTQY
TRBV6-1	TRBJ2-7	many	.	ASSYGGPIYEQY
TRBV7-6	TRBJ2-1	many	TRBD2	ASSLFLELAGSYNEQF
TRBV7-3	TRBJ2-1	many	TRBD2	ASSRLATSGHEQF
TRBV30	TRBJ1-1	many	.	AWEHTGNTEAF
TRBV29-1	TRBJ1-4	many	.	SVLKQGSNEKLF
TRBV12-3/TRBV12-4	TRBJ1-1	many	TRBD1	ASSLGTGRVDTEAF
TRBV5-5	TRBJ1-2	.	.	ASSLGGWGGYT
TRBV6-2/TRBV6-3	TRBJ1-1	few	.	ASIPGGGVTEAF
TRBV4-1	TRBJ2-7	.	.	ASSQDGAGSSYEQY
TRBV20-1	TRBJ2-1	many	TRBD2	SVVSPSGYNEQF
TRBV18	TRBJ1-5	few	.	ASSPPGQPPQH
TRBV5-1	TRBJ2-1	.	TRBD2	ASSPQLRLAGTNEQF
TRBV27	TRBJ1-1	many	TRBD1	ASSERTGKEAF
TRBV19	TRBJ2-5	many	TRBD1	ASSTGTGAETQY
TRBV9	TRBJ2-1	few	TRBD2	ASSVGSSGPYNEQF
TRBV30	TRBJ2-3	.	.	AGLPDLSSDTQY
TRBV10-1	TRBJ2-1	once	.	ASSESTNRHEQF
TRBV20-1	TRBJ2-7	many	.	SARVDVSSSYEQY
TRBV2	TRBJ2-1	many	TRBD2	ASSSGSGNEQF
TRBV7-2	TRBJ2-7	few	.	ASSLDRVTYEQY
TRBV19	TRBJ2-1	many	TRBD2	ASTGTSGRGNNEQF
TRBV18	TRBJ1-2	once	.	ASSPSTDYGYT
TRBV19	TRBJ1-1	.	.	ASSIQGNKMNTEAL
TRBV12-3/TRBV12-4	TRBJ2-1	many	.	ASSFYRDYNEQF
TRBV12-5	TRBJ2-6	many	.	ASGPRISGANVLT
TRBV7-6	TRBJ2-1	many	.	ASIVGLVNNEQF
TRBV4-1	TRBJ1-2	.	.	ASSQDPTRESNYGYT
TRBV5-1	TRBJ2-5	.	.	ASSGQTRRRETQY